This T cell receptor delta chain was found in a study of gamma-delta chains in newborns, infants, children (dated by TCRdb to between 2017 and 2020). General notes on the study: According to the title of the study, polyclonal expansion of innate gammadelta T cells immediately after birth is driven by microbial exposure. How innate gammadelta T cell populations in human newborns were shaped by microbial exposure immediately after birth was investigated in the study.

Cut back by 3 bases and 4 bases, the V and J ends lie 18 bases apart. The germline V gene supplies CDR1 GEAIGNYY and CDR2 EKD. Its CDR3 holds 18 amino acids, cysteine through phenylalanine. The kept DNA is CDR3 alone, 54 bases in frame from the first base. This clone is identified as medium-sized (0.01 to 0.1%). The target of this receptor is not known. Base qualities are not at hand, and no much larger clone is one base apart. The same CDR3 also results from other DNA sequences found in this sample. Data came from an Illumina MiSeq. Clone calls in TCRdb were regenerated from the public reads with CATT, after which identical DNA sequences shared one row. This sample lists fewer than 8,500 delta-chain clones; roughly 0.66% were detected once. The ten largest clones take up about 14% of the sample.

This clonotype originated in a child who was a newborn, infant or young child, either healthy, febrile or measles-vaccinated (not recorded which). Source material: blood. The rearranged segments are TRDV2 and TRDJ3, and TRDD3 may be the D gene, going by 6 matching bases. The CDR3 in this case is CACDRLLGSSWDTRQMFF. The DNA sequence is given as TGTGCCTGTGACCGACTACTGGGCTCTTCGTGGGACACCCGACAGATGTTTTTC.